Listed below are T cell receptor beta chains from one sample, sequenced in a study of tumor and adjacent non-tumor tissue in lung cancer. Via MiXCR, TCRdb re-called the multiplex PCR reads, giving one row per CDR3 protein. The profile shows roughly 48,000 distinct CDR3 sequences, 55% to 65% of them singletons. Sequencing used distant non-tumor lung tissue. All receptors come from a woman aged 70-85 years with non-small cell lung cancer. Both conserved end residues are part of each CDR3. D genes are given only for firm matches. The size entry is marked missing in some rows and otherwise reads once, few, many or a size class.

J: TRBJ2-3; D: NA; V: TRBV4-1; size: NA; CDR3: CASSQLGSGAYF; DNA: TGCGCCAGCAGCCAGCTCGGTAGCGGAGCGTATTTT
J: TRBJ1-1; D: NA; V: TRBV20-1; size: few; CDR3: CSASDSGGDEAFF; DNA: TGCAGTGCTAGTGATTCCGGGGGCGATGAAGCTTTCTTT
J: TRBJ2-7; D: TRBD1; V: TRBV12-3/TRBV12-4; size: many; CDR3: CASKPTDRAYEQYF; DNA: TGTGCCAGCAAACCAACGGACAGGGCTTACGAGCAGTACTTC
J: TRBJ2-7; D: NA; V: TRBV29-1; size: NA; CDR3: CSVLDSGEEYF; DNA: TGCAGCGTATTGGACTCGGGCGAGGAGTACTTC
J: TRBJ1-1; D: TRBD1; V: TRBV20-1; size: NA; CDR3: CSASRDSIIIEAFF; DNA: TGCAGTGCTAGCCGGGACAGCATAATCATTGAAGCTTTCTTT
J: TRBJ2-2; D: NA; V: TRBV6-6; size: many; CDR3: CASGVSGDTGELFF; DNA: TGTGCCAGCGGCGTTAGCGGAGATACCGGGGAGCTGTTTTTT
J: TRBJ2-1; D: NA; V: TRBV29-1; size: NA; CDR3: CSVDEGYDEQFF; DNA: TGCAGCGTCGACGAGGGTTACGATGAGCAGTTCTTC
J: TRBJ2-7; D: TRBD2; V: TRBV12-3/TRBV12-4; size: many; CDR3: CASNQNGLAGGEQYF; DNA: TGTGCCAGCAACCAAAATGGCCTAGCGGGAGGCGAGCAGTACTTC
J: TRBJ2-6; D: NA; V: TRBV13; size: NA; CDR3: CVSTLARTGAKVMTF; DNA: TGTGTCAGCACCTTAGCTCGGACTGGGGCCAAGGTCATGACTTTC
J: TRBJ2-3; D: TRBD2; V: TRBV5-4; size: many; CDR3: CASSLLAGVTDTQYF; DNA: TGTGCCAGCAGCTTACTAGCGGGTGTCACAGATACGCAGTATTTT
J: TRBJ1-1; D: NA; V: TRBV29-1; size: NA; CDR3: CSVARGKGVEAFF; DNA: TGCAGCGTGGCGCGGGGAAAAGGCGTCGAAGCTTTCTTT
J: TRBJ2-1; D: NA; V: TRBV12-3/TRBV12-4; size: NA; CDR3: CASRDTGYNEQFF; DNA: TGTGCCAGCAGGGACACAGGGTACAATGAACAGTTCTTC
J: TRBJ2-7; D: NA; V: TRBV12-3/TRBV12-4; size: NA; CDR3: CASSFRWDLYERYF; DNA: TGTGCTAGCAGTTTCAGGTGGGACCTCTACGAGCGGTACTTC
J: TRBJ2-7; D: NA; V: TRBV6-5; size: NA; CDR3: CASSYHPYEQYF; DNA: TGTGCCAGCAGTTACCACCCCTACGAGCAGTACTTC
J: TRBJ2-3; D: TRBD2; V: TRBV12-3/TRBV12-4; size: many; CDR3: CASSLAGGPVTDTQYF; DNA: TGTGCCAGCAGTTTGGCGGGAGGGCCGGTCACAGATACGCAGTATTTT
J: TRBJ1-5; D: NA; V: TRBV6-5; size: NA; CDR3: CTSRRDMYSNQPQHF; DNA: TGTACCAGCAGGCGGGACATGTATAGCAATCAGCCCCAGCATTTT
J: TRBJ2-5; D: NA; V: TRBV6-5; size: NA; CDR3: CASSPRAGETQYF; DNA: TGTGCCAGCAGTCCCCGAGCAGGGGAGACTCAGTACTTC
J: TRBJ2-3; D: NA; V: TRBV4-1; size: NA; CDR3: CASSQEGRADTRYF; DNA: TGTGCCAGCAGCCAAGAGGGGAGAGCAGATACGCGGTATTTT
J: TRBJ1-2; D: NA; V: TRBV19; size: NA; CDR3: CASRPKGNLNYGYTF; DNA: TGTGCCAGTAGGCCGAAGGGGAATTTAAACTATGGCTACACCTTC
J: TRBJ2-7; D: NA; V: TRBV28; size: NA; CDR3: CASSVPWEGEQYF; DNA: TGTGCCAGTAGCGTCCCATGGGAAGGCGAGCAGTACTTC
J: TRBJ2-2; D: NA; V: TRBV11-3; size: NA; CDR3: CTSSLQQGNIGELFF; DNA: TGTACCAGCAGCTTGCAACAGGGAAACATCGGGGAGCTGTTTTTT
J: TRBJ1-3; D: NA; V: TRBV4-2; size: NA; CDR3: CANSQDLGSPGNTIYF; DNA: TGTGCCAACAGCCAAGATCTAGGATCCCCTGGAAACACCATATATTTT
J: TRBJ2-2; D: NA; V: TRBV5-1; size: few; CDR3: CASSLVEGLKDTGELFF; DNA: TGCGCCAGCAGCTTGGTAGAGGGTCTCAAAGACACAGGGGAGCTGTTTTTT
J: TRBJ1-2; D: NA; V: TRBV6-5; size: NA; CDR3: CASSPGTSYGYSF; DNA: TGTGCTAGCAGCCCCGGAACGAGCTATGGCTACAGCTTC
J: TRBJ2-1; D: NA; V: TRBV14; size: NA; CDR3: CATSLQGGRYNEQFF; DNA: TGTGCTACCAGTCTTCAGGGGGGTAGATACAATGAGCAGTTCTTC
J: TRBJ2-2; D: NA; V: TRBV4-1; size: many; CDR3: CASSQGDYTGELFF; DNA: TGCGCCAGCAGCCAAGGAGATTACACCGGGGAGCTGTTTTTT
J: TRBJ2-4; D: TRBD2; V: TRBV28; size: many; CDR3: CASSSPGTSGNIQYF; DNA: TGTGCCAGCAGTTCACCCGGGACTAGCGGGAACATTCAGTACTTC
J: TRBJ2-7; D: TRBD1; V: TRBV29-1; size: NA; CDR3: CSVEVLLQGSSYEQYF; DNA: TGCAGCGTTGAAGTTCTCCTACAGGGGAGCTCCTACGAACAGTACTTC
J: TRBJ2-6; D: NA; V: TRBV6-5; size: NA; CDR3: CASRPPGTNILTF; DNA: TGTGCCAGCAGGCCACCTGGGACCAACATCCTGACTTTC
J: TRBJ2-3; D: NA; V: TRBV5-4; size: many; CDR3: CASSSDLESDTQYF; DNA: TGTGCCAGCAGCTCCGATTTGGAATCAGATACGCAGTATTTT
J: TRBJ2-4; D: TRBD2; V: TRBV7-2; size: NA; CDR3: CASSAVSSGGDSENIQYF; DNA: TGTGCCAGCAGCGCGGTCTCTAGCGGAGGGGACTCCGAAAACATTCAGTACTTC
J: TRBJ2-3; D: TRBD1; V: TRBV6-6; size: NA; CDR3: CANSSGTGGTDTRYF; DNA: TGTGCCAACAGTTCCGGGACAGGGGGTACAGATACGCGGTATTTT
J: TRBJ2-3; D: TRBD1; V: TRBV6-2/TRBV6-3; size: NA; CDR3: CASSWDRTDTQYF; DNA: TGTGCCAGCAGTTGGGACAGAACAGATACGCAGTATTTT
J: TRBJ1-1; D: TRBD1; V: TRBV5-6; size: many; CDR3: CASSRTGATEAFF; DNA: TGTGCCAGCAGCCGGACAGGGGCCACTGAAGCTTTCTTT
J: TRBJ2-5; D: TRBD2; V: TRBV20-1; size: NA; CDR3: CSAKYFGGLAGAETQYF; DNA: TGCAGCGCTAAGTATTTTGGAGGACTAGCGGGAGCAGAGACCCAGTACTTC
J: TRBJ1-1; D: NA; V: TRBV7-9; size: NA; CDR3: CANSLGMASEALF; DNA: TGTGCCAACAGCTTAGGAATGGCCAGTGAAGCTCTCTTT
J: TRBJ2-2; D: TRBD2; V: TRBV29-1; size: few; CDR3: CTVSRSPGLADTGEPFF; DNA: TGCACCGTTTCTCGGAGCCCGGGACTAGCGGACACCGGGGAGCCGTTTTTT
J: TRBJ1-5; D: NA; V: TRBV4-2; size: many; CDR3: CASSQDYVGGNQPQHF; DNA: TGTGCCAGCAGCCAAGATTATGTCGGGGGGAATCAGCCCCAGCATTTT
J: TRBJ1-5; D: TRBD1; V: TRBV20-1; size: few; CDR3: CSARDDRADQPQHF; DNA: TGCAGTGCTAGAGACGACAGGGCAGATCAGCCCCAGCATTTT
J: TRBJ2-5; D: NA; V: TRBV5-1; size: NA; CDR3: CASALGTSRETQYF; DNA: TGCGCCAGCGCCCTTGGCACCTCCAGAGAGACCCAGTACTTC
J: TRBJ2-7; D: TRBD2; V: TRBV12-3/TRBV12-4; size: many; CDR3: CASSTWGGSSYEQYF; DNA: TGTGCCAGCAGCACTTGGGGGGGTTCCTCCTACGAGCAGTACTTC
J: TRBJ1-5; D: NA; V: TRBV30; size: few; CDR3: CAWSPGHRWPRHF; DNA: TGTGCCTGGAGCCCCGGACACCGGTGGCCCCGGCATTTT
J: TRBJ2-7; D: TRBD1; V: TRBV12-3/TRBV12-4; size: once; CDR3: CASRGTGGHEQYF; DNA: TGTGCCAGTAGGGGTACAGGGGGCCACGAGCAGTACTTC
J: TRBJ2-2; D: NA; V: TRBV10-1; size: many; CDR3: CASSEANANTGELFF; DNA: TGCGCCAGCAGTGAGGCCAACGCGAACACCGGGGAGCTGTTTTTT
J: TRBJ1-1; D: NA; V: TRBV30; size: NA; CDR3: CAWSIDQDFEAFF; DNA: TGTGCCTGGAGTATAGACCAGGACTTTGAAGCTTTCTTT
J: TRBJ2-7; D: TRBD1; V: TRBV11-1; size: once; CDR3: CASSRGQGISCEQQF; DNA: TGTGCCAGCAGCCGCGGACAGGGAATCTCCTGCGAGCAGCAGTTC
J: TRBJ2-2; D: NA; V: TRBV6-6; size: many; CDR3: CASKGSYTGELFF; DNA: TGTGCCAGCAAAGGGTCTTACACCGGGGAGCTGTTTTTT
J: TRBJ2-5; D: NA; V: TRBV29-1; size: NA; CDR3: CSVDRVGETQYF; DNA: TGCAGCGTTGACAGGGTGGGGGAGACCCAGTACTTC
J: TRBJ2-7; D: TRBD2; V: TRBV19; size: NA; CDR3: CASTRGTSGRIHEQYF; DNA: TGTGCCAGCACCCGGGGGACTAGCGGGAGAATCCATGAGCAGTACTTC
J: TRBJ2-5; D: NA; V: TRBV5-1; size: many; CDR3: CASSLTNQETQYF; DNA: TGCGCCAGCAGCTTGACTAACCAAGAGACCCAGTACTTC
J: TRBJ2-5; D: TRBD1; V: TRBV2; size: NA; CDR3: CASGQDHQETQYF; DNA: TGTGCCAGCGGACAGGACCACCAAGAGACCCAGTACTTC
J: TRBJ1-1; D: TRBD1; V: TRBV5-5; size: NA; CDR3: CANSPTGYTEAFF; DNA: TGTGCCAATAGCCCGACAGGGTACACTGAAGCTTTCTTT